This TCR beta chain appears in the sequencing data of a study of vaccination effects on CD4 cells after COVID-19. General observations from the study: Late post-vaccination, clones induced by infection and those induced by vaccine underwent marked clonal contraction. Convalescent patients were scarce in the study, and it lacked early post-infection timepoints.

This clone was observed a few times. The antigen remains unidentified. Sequencing followed a ViraFEST assay step that expanded antigen-specific CD4+ T cells with viral peptide pools. With approximately ten days of culture completed, CD4+ T cells were isolated. The individual was infected with SARS-CoV-2 between March and December 2020, as confirmed by PCR. In the cultures, half the medium was exchanged for IL-2 medium on days 3 and 7. Trimming pared 7 bases from V and 6 bases from J, leaving 9 bases between. The CDR3 has 12 amino acids. In germline, CDR1 is SGHAT, CDR2 FQNNGV. Only in-frame clones appear in the TCRdb table, and some are missing; sequencing was by immunoSEQ multiplex PCR. The profile shows about 27,000 clones, 69% of them singletons.

This chain joins TRBV11-2 and TRBJ2-2; D is ambiguous. The source is a human donor who had a prior SARS-CoV-2 infection. The sequences come from CD4+ T cells from PBMCs cultured with SARS-CoV-2 spike peptides, collected before COVID-19 vaccination. CDR3 protein: CASKTLAGELFF. CDR3 DNA sequence: TGTGCCAGCAAGACTCTCGCCGGGGAGCTGTTTTTT.